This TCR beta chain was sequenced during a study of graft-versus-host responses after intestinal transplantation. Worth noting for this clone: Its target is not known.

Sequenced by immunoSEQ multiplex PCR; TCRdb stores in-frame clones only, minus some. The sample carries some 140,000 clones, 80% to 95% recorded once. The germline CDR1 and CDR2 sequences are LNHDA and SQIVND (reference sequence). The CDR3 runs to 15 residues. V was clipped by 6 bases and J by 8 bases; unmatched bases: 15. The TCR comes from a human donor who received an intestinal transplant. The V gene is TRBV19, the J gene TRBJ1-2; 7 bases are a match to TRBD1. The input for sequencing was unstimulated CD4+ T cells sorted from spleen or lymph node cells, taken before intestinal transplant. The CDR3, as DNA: TGTGCCAGTAGGCCTTGGACCGGACAGGTCGAGGGCTACACCTTC. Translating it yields CASRPWTGQVEGYTF.